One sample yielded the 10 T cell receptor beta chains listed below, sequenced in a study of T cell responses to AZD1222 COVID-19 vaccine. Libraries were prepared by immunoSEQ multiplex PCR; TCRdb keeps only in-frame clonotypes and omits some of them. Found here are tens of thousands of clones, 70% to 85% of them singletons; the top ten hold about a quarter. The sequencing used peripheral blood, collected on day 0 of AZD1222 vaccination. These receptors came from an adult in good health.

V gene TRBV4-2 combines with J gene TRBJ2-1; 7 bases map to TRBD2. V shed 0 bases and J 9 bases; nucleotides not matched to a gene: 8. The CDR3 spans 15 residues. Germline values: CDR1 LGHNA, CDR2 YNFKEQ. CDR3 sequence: CASSQDPGRRVEQFF. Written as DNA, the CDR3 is TGTGCCAGCAGCCAAGACCCCGGGAGGAGGGTTGAGCAGTTCTTC.

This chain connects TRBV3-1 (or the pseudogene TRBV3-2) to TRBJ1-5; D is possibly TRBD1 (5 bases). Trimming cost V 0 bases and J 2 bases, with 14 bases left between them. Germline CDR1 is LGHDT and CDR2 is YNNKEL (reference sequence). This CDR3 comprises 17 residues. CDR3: CASSQDLAGGGNQPQHF. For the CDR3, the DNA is TGTGCCAGCAGCCAAGACCTAGCGGGGGGTGGCAATCAGCCCCAGCATTTT.

CDR3: CASSYSKHYEQYF. The CDR3 nucleotides read TGTGCCAGCAGTTACTCAAAACACTACGAGCAGTACTTC. The chain is built from TRBV6-2 or TRBV6-3 and TRBJ2-7; D not resolved. The V end was cut by 0 bases, the J end by 3 bases, with 6 bases between. The CDR3 runs to 13 residues. In germline, CDR1 is MNHEY, CDR2 SVGEGT.

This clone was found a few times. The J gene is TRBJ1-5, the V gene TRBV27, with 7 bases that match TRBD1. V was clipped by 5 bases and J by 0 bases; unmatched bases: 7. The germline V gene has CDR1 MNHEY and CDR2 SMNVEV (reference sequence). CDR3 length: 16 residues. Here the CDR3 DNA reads TGTGCCAGCAGTGCCCGGACAGGAGATAGCAATCAGCCCCAGCATTTT. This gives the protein CASSARTGDSNQPQHF.

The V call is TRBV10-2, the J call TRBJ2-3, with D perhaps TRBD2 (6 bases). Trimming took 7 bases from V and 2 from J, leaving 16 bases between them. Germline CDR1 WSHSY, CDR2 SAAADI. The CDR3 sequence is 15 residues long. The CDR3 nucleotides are TGCGCCAGCACCTACGAGGCGGGATCCACAGATACGCAGTATTTT. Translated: CASTYEAGSTDTQYF.

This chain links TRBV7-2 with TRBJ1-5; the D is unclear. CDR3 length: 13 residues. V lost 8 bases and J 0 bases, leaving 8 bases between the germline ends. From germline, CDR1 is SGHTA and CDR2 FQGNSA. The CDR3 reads CASCVNSNQPQHF. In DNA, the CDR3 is TGTGCCAGCTGCGTAAATAGCAATCAGCCCCAGCATTTT.

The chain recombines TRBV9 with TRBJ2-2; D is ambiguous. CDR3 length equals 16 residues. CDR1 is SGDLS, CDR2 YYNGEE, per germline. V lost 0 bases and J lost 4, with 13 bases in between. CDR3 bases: TGTGCCAGCAGCGTAGCTTGGACCCAGAGCACCGGGGAGCTGTTTTTT. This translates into CASSVAWTQSTGELFF. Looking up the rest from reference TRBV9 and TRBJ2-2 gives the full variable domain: DSGVTQTPKHLITATGQRVTLRCSPRSGDLSVYWYQQSLDQGLQFLIQYYNGEERAKGNILERFSAQQFPDLHSELNLSSLELGDSALYFCASSVAWTQSTGELFFGEGSRLTVL.

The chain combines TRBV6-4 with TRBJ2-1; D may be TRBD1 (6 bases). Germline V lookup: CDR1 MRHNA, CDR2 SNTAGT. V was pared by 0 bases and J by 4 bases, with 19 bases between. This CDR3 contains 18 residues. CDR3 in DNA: TGTGCCAGCAGTGACTCGAGATTTACTCGGGACAAATACAATGAGCAGTTCTTC. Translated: CASSDSRFTRDKYNEQFF.

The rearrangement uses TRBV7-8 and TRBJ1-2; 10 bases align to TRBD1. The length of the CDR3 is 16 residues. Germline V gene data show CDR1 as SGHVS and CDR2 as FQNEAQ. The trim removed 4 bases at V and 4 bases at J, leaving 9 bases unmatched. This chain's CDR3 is CASSSSDRGHAYGYTF. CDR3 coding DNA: TGTGCCAGCAGCTCCTCCGACAGGGGGCACGCCTATGGCTACACCTTC.

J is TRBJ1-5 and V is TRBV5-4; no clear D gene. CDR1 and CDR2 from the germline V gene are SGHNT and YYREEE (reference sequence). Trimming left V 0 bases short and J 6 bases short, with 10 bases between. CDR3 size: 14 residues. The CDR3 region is CASSLGQSGQPQHF. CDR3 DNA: TGTGCCAGCAGCTTGGGGCAGTCGGGTCAGCCCCAGCATTTT. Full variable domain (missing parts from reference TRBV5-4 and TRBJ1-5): ETGVTQSPTHLIKTRGQQVTLRCSSQSGHNTVSWYQQALGQGPQFIFQYYREEENGRGNFPPRFSGLQFPNYSSELNVNALELDDSALYLCASSLGQSGQPQHFGDGTRLSIL.